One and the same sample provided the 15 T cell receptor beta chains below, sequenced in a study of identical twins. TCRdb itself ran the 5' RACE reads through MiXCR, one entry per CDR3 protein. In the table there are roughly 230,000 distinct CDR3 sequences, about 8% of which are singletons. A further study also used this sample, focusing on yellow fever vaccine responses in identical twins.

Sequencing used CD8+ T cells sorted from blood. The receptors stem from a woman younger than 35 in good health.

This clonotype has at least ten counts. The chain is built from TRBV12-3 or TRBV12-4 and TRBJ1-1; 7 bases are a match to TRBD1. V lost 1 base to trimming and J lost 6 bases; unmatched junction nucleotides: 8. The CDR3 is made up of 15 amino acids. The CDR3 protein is CASSLVGRGTAEAFF. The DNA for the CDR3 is TGTGCCAGCAGTTTAGTGGGCAGGGGGACGGCTGAAGCTTTCTTT.

CDR3 bases: TGTGCCAGCAGCTTAGCTCTAAAATACTACGAGCAGTACTTC. Amino acid sequence: CASSLALKYYEQYF. This sequence joins TRBV7-6 and TRBJ2-7; D gene uncertain. Germline assignment: CDR1 SGHVS and CDR2 FNYEAQ. Trimming removed 0 bases at V and 3 bases at J, with 9 bases between. The CDR3 spans 14 residues. The whole variable domain, remainder taken from reference TRBV7-6 and TRBJ2-7, is GAGVSQSPRYKVTKRGQDVALRCDPISGHVSLYWYRQALGQGPEFLTYFNYEAQQDKSGLPNDRFSAERPEGSISTLTIQRTEQRDSAMYRCASSLALKYYEQYFGPGTRLTVT.

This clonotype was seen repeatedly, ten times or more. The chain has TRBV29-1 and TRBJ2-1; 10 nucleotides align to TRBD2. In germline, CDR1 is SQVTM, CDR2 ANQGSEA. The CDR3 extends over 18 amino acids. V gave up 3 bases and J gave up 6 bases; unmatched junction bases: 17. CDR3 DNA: TGCAGCGTTGAGCCACCCGAACAACTAGCGGGGCTACCCAATGAGCAGTTCTTC. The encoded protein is CSVEPPEQLAGLPNEQFF.

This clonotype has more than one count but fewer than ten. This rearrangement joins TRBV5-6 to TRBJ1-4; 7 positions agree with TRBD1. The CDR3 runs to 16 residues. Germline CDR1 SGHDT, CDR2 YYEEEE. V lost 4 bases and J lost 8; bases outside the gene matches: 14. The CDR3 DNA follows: TGTGCCAGCAGCCCGCCCGTGTCAGGGGGAGGCGAAAAACTGTTTTTT. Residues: CASSPPVSGGGEKLFF.

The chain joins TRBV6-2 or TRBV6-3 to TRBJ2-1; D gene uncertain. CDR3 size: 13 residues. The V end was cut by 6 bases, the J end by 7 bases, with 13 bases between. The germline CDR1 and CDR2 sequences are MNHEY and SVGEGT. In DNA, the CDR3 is TGTGCCAGCAGCCGAAGGGCCCAGAATGAGCAGTTCTTC. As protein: CASSRRAQNEQFF.

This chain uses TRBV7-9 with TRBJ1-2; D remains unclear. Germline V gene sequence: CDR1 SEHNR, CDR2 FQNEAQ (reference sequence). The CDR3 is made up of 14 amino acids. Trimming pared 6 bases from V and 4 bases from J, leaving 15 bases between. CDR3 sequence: CASRGGVSGYGYTF. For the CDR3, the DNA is TGTGCCAGCAGAGGTGGAGTGTCCGGCTATGGCTACACCTTC.

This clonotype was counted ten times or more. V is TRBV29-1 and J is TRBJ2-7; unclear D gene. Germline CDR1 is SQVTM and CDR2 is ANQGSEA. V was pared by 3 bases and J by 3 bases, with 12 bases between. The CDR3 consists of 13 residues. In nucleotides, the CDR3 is TGCAGCGTTGAGGGTGGCGGTAGCTACGAGCAGTACTTC. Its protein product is CSVEGGGSYEQYF.

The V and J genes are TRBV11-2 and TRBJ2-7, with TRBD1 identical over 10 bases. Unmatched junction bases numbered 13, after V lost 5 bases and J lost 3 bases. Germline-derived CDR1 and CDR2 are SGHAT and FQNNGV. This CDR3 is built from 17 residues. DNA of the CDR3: TGTGCCAGCAGCCCGACCCGGGACAGGGGAACCTACTACGAGCAGTACTTC. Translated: CASSPTRDRGTYYEQYF.

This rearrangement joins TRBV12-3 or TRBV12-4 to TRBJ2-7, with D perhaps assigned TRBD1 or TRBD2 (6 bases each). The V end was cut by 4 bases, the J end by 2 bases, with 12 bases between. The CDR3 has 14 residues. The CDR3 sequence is CASSYGGLAYEQYF. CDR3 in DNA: TGTGCCAGCAGTTACGGGGGCCTCGCCTACGAGCAGTACTTC.

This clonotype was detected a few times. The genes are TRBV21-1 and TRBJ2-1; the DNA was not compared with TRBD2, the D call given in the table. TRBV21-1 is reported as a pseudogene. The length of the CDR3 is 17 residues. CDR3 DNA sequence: TGTGCCAGCAGCAAAGGACCGAGCGGGAGGGGATATAATGAGCAGTTCTTC. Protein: CASSKGPSGRGYNEQFF.

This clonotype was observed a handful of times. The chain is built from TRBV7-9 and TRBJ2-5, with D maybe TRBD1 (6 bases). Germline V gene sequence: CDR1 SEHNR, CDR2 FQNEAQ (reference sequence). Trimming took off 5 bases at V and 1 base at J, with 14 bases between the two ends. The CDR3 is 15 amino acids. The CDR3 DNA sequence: TGTGCCAGCAGCCTCACGGACAGAAGCCAAGAGACCCAGTACTTC. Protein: CASSLTDRSQETQYF. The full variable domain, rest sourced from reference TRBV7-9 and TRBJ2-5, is DTGVSQNPRHKITKRGQNVTFRCDPISEHNRLYWYRQTLGQGPEFLTYFQNEAQLEKSRLLSDRFSAERPKGSFSTLEIQRTEQGDSAMYLCASSLTDRSQETQYFGPGTRLLVL.

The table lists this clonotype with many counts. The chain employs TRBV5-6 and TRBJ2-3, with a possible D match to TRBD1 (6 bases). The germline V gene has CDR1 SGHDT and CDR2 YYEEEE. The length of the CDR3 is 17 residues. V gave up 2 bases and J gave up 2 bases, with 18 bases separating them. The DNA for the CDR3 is TGTGCCAGCAGCTTACGACCCCAAGGGGGAAACACAGATACGCAGTATTTT. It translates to CASSLRPQGGNTDTQYF.

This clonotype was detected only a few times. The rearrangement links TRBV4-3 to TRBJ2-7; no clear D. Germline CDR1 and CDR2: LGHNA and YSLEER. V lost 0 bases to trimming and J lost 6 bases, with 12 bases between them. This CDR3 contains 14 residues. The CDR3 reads CASSQDSSGLEQYF. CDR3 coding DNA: TGCGCCAGCAGCCAAGATAGTTCAGGTCTCGAGCAGTACTTC.

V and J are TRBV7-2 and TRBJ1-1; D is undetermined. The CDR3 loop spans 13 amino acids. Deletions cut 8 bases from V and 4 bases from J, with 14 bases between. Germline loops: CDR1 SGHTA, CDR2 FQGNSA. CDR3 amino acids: CASGEVAGTEAFF. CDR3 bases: TGTGCCAGCGGGGAGGTTGCGGGCACTGAAGCTTTCTTT.

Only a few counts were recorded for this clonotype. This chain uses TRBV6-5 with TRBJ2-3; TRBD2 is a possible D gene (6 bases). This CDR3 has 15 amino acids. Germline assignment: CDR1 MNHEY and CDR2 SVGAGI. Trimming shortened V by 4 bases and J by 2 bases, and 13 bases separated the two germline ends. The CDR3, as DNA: TGTGCCAGCAGTTCGACTAGTTTTCCCACAGATACGCAGTATTTT. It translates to CASSSTSFPTDTQYF.